The rows below give T cell receptor beta chains drawn from one sample of a study of T cells expressing NK-cell markers. Each CDR3 protein gets one entry in TCRdb, which reprocessed the 5' RACE reads and gives no DNA. This sample's table reports approximately 380,000 distinct CDR3 sequences. The sequenced material came from blood T cells: a sorted CD56 or NKG2C T cell subset, CD4+ or CD8+ T cells, or bulk PBMC T cells (not recorded which). Receptors originate from a man aged 18 to 70 in good health. CDR3s include the opening cysteine and the closing phenylalanine or tryptophan.

TRBV12-3/TRBV12-4	TRBJ2-7	CASNRQGLSYEQYF
TRBV29-1	TRBJ2-5	CSSRGGFFQETQYF
TRBV6-1	TRBJ1-6	CASSIDRGEKNSPLHF
TRBV2	TRBJ1-5	CASRLGLRALNQPQHF
TRBV20-1	TRBJ2-7	CSATTGPGGGSASYEQYF
TRBV29-1	TRBJ2-3	CSVVVSGLSQYF
TRBV15	TRBJ1-2	CATSRGRTPTSGYTF
TRBV14	TRBJ1-3	CASSQDLRTRNTIYF
TRBV5-1	TRBJ2-7	CASSLGLPRGYEQYF
TRBV2	TRBJ2-2	CASNRGQANTGELFF
TRBV18	TRBJ2-1	CASSQRGDVYNEQFF
TRBV6-1	TRBJ1-4	CASSEQVGVREKLFF
TRBV2	TRBJ2-1	CASKSRDLQDNEQFF
TRBV6-5	TRBJ2-1	CASSYYRLAGNSYNEQFF
TRBV6-1	TRBJ1-4	CASSDLRETNEKLFF
TRBV5-1	TRBJ2-1	CASSPALTGKNNEQFF
TRBV12-3/TRBV12-4	TRBJ2-3	CASSLAVGTPDTQYF
TRBV5-4	TRBJ1-4	CASSQDSVNEKLFF
TRBV28	TRBJ2-6	CASTLRISSGANVLTF
TRBV4-2	TRBJ2-1	CASSQARGPSYNEQFF
TRBV7-9	TRBJ2-7	CASSLSGQGLRREQYF
TRBV2	TRBJ2-3	CASTLNRVGQGPDTQYF
TRBV3-1	TRBJ2-3	CASSLGVARATDTQYF
TRBV15	TRBJ2-3	CATRRGPGIRGDTQYF
TRBV5-1	TRBJ1-2	CASSLGTGVWGYTF
TRBV6-1	TRBJ1-3	CASSQRTTNSGNTIYF
TRBV6-1	TRBJ1-2	CASRQQGSSYGYTF
TRBV3-1	TRBJ2-1	CASSQGLAVYNEQFF
TRBV5-6	TRBJ2-7	CASSPGLSGSSYEQYF
TRBV6-1	TRBJ1-1	CASIPPGGVWTEAFF
TRBV3-1	TRBJ1-5	CASSPGWGLNQPQHF
TRBV7-3	TRBJ2-1	CASSLRTTGAWTHNEQFF
TRBV28	TRBJ1-2	CASSTPSLGARGYTF
TRBV14	TRBJ2-3	CASSQEEGGRTDTQYF
TRBV7-8	TRBJ2-2	CASSSRLGQGTGELFF
TRBV30	TRBJ2-7	CAWSDRTYEQYF
TRBV11-2	TRBJ2-5	CASSWTSGGSQETQYF
TRBV20-1	TRBJ2-2	CSARTAGKQYTGELFF
TRBV6-1	TRBJ2-2	CASRGQGIMNTGELFF
TRBV11-2	TRBJ2-5	CATAKQTGGWETQYF
TRBV3-1	TRBJ2-4	CASSPYQGLSIQYF
TRBV20-1	TRBJ2-7	CSASLSLVSYEQYF
TRBV18	TRBJ2-5	CASSPGRTRKETQYF
TRBV5-5	TRBJ2-5	CASSSSTWVETQYF
TRBV12-3/TRBV12-4	TRBJ1-1	CASSWGNRRETPNTEAFF
TRBV30	TRBJ1-2	CARESGGRGYTF
TRBV5-1	TRBJ2-1	CASSSASGNNEQFF
TRBV5-6	TRBJ1-6	CASSFRRQGNSPLHF
TRBV12-3/TRBV12-4	TRBJ1-2	CASSFRVRANYGYTF
TRBV12-5	TRBJ1-6	CASGLVLVNSPLHF
TRBV3-1	TRBJ2-2	CASSPLTERDTGELFF